This T cell receptor (beta chain) was profiled in a study of regulatory T cells in long-lasting Graves disease. Study-level background: Under 3 months of antithyroid drugs had been taken by newly diagnosed Graves' patients. Study-wide results and caveats: There was favoring of TRBV28, TRBJ1-2 and TRBJ2-5 in persistent disease. Accuracy was perhaps lowered by the small sample size.

Assembly of TCR beta libraries relied on iRepertoire HTBI primers together with Arm-PCR of CDR3 regions. Under the authors' procedure: Overall, samples carried approximately 56 TRBV and 14 TRBJ segments. TCRdb recomputed calls from the multiplex PCR reads with MiXCR, one row per CDR3 protein. The V and J calls and clone size are TCRdb's, not the authors'. The sample lists 250,000 or so distinct CDR3 sequences, 20% occurring once. J gave up 8 bases and V 3 bases, and 7 bases lay outside the gene matches. Germline lookup yields CDR1 DFQATT and CDR2 SNEGSKA (reference sequence). This CDR3 spans 14 amino acids. The sample holds many counts of this clonotype. Its antigen is still unknown. Sample time point: newly diagnosed GD, antithyroid drugs for less than 3 months. There was RNA extracted from PBMCs, and the TCR library was made from it.

This sample comprised peripheral blood mononuclear cells (PBMCs), obtained at new diagnosis, from a patient treated with antithyroid drugs. This chain links TRBV20-1 with TRBJ1-4, with TRBD1 identical over 9 bases. The clonotype was recovered from a female donor with Graves disease. DNA of the CDR3: TGCAGTGCTAGGATGACCGGGACAGGGGAAAAACTGTTTTTT. Residues: CSARMTGTGEKLFF.